This entry lists 19 T cell receptor beta chains sequenced from one sample in a study of T cell responses to AZD1222 COVID-19 vaccine. Sequencing used immunoSEQ multiplex PCR; TCRdb keeps in-frame clones, though not all of them. This table has tens of thousands of clones, 88% appearing once. The sequencing here drew on peripheral blood, taken 28 days after the second AZD1222 dose. The receptors here all came from an adult who received the AZD1222 COVID-19 vaccine.

This clone was detected only a few times. CDR3 DNA: TGTGCCAGCAGCTTAGGCCACCAAGAGACCCAGTACTTC. Translated, it gives CASSLGHQETQYF. The J gene is TRBJ2-5, the V gene TRBV7-8; D unresolved. Looked up from germline, CDR1 is SGHVS and CDR2 is FQNEAQ. Trimming shortened V by 1 base and J by 0 bases, and 3 bases separated the two germline ends. The CDR3 consists of 13 residues. Full variable domain (rest looked up from reference TRBV7-8 and TRBJ2-5): GAGVSQSPRYKVAKRGQDVALRCDPISGHVSLFWYQQALGQGPEFLTYFQNEAQLDKSGLPSDRFFAERPEGSVSTLKIQRTQQEDSAVYLCASSLGHQETQYFGPGTRLLVL.

This chain uses TRBV24-1 with TRBJ2-1, with 8 bases that match TRBD2. The V gene end was trimmed by 4 bases and the J gene end by 7 bases; junction bases not matched to a gene: 11. Germline assignment: CDR1 KGHDR and CDR2 SFDVKD. CDR3 size: 16 residues. The CDR3 loop is CATSDPRGGRPNEQFF. In nucleotides, the CDR3 is TGTGCCACCAGTGACCCTCGCGGGGGGCGCCCGAATGAGCAGTTCTTC.

The V gene is TRBV6-6, the J gene TRBJ1-5; no clear D. In germline, CDR1 is MNHNY, CDR2 SVGAGI (reference sequence). The CDR3 spans 13 residues. V was clipped by 10 bases and J by 3 bases, with 13 bases between them. The CDR3 bases are TGTGCCACACACCGGGGTTACAATCAGCCCCAGCATTTT. Amino acid sequence: CATHRGYNQPQHF.

The chain uses TRBV7-9 and TRBJ2-7, with 9 bases aligning to TRBD2. Trimming at V came to 5 bases and at J to 1 base, leaving 6 bases not matched to a gene. Per the germline V gene, CDR1 is SEHNR and CDR2 is FQNEAQ (reference sequence). The CDR3 covers 15 residues. The CDR3 nucleotides read TGTGCCAGCAGCCTTAGCGGGAGCGGATCCTACGAGCAGTACTTC. Protein: CASSLSGSGSYEQYF.

The rearrangement uses TRBV7-9 and TRBJ1-2; D not certain. Germline assignment: CDR1 SEHNR and CDR2 FQNEAQ (reference sequence). The length of the CDR3 is 15 residues. The V gene lost 3 bases and the J gene lost 7 bases, with 18 bases spanning the gap. This CDR3 is CASSFQEVGGGGYTF. DNA of the CDR3: TGTGCCAGCAGCTTTCAGGAGGTTGGAGGTGGTGGCTACACCTTC.

J is TRBJ1-1 and V is TRBV28, with 9 bases identical to TRBD1. The CDR3 spans 15 residues. V shed 2 bases and J 4 bases; nucleotides not matched to a gene: 5. Germline CDR1 reads MDHEN; CDR2 reads SYDVKM. DNA for the CDR3: TGTGCCAGCAGTTTAACCGGGACAGGGCCCACTGAAGCTTTCTTT. This sequence encodes CASSLTGTGPTEAFF.

This clone was seen a single time. V gene TRBV28 combines with J gene TRBJ1-1, with D possibly matching TRBD1 (5 bases). Trimming cost V 4 bases and J 3 bases, with 15 bases left between them. CDR1 is MDHEN, CDR2 SYDVKM, per germline. CDR3 length equals 15 residues. CDR3: CASSSPGSGDTEAFF. CDR3 DNA sequence: TGTGCCAGCAGTTCACCAGGGAGCGGGGACACTGAAGCTTTCTTT.

The genes are TRBV7-2 and TRBJ1-1; 8 nucleotides align to TRBD1. Trimming cost V 5 bases and J 2 bases; bases outside gene matches: 13. The CDR3 covers 17 residues. Germline V gene lookup returns CDR1 SGHTA and CDR2 FQGNSA. The CDR3 spells CASSQTGALYINTEAFF. The CDR3 DNA is TGTGCCAGCAGCCAGACAGGGGCCCTATACATTAACACTGAAGCTTTCTTT.

The gene calls are TRBV30 and TRBJ1-3; a possible D gene is TRBD1 (6 bases). Trimming took off 8 bases at V and 8 bases at J, with 19 bases between the two ends. Germline values: CDR1 GTSNPN, CDR2 SVGIG (reference sequence). The CDR3 totals 13 residues. The CDR3 is CAQGRDAPDTIYF. For the CDR3, the DNA is TGTGCCCAGGGGAGGGACGCTCCGGACACCATATATTTT.

This rearrangement joins TRBV18 to TRBJ1-5; 8 positions agree with TRBD1. The CDR3 runs to 15 residues. Germline V CDR1 and CDR2: KGHSH, LQKENI. The trim removed 2 bases at V and 1 base at J, leaving 1 base unmatched. CDR3 sequence (DNA): TGTGCCAGCTCACCAAGGACAGGGAGCAATCAGCCCCAGCATTTT. Translated: CASSPRTGSNQPQHF.

V is TRBV4-3 and J is TRBJ1-1; D is uncertain. V lost 0 bases to trimming and J lost 1 base, with 6 bases between them. Germline CDR1 and CDR2: LGHNA and YSLEER. The length of the CDR3 is 14 residues. As DNA, the CDR3 is TGCGCCAGCAGCCAAGATAGGGCGAACACTGAAGCTTTCTTT. Translated, it gives CASSQDRANTEAFF.

V usage is TRBV27 and J usage is TRBJ1-5; weak D call: TRBD1 (6 bases). Germline V gene sequence: CDR1 MNHEY, CDR2 SMNVEV (reference sequence). V dropped 6 bases and J dropped 0 bases, with 18 bases sitting between them. The CDR3 spans 17 residues. The CDR3 DNA reads TGTGCCAGCAGCCTCTGGGGGCCAACTTATAGCAATCAGCCCCAGCATTTT. Translating it yields CASSLWGPTYSNQPQHF.

This clone was seen once. The chain is built from TRBV6-5 and TRBJ2-7, with 10 bases fitting TRBD2. CDR1 and CDR2 (germline): MNHEY, SVGAGI. Trimming at V came to 6 bases and at J to 2 bases, leaving 7 bases not matched to a gene. The CDR3 loop spans 15 amino acids. The CDR3 coding sequence is TGTGCCAGCAGGGCCGGGACTAGCGATACCTACGAGCAGTACTTC. Encoded protein: CASRAGTSDTYEQYF.

The rearrangement uses TRBV28 and TRBJ2-3; TRBD2 might be the D (6 bases). The CDR3 loop spans 19 amino acids. Trimming stripped 5 bases from V and 5 bases from J, with 29 bases between. The germline CDR1 and CDR2 sequences are MDHEN and SYDVKM. CDR3 in amino acids: CASSTTRPLWGGHEDTQYF. The CDR3 DNA is TGTGCCAGCAGTACAACCCGCCCGCTCTGGGGAGGTCATGAAGATACGCAGTATTTT.

The CDR3 sequence: CASSFPDSNQPQHF. Written as DNA, the CDR3 is TGTGCCAGCAGCTTCCCGGACAGCAATCAGCCCCAGCATTTT. V and J are TRBV7-2 and TRBJ1-5; D is uncertain. The CDR3 sequence is 14 residues long. Trimming cost V 3 bases and J 1 base, with 7 bases left between them. CDR1 and CDR2 (germline): SGHTA, FQGNSA.

This rearrangement joins TRBV6-2 or TRBV6-3 to TRBJ2-5; TRBD2 might be the D (6 bases). V was pared by 2 bases and J by 7 bases, with 8 bases between. There are 12 residues in the CDR3. Germline V CDR1 and CDR2: MNHEY, SVGEGT. The CDR3 DNA sequence: TGTGCCAGCAGTTACGTGGGAGGGACCCAGTACTTC. This encodes CASSYVGGTQYF.

This rearrangement joins TRBV7-9 to TRBJ2-5; TRBD1 or TRBD2 may be the D gene (5 bases each). Germline V gene lookup returns CDR1 SEHNR and CDR2 FQNEAQ (reference sequence). This CDR3 spans 17 amino acids. Trimming removed 1 base from V and 0 bases from J, with 15 bases in between. The CDR3 coding sequence is TGTGCCAGCAGCTTAGGGCTCGGGGTACAGGACCAAGAGACCCAGTACTTC. This codes for CASSLGLGVQDQETQYF.

The chain joins TRBV5-4 to TRBJ2-7; no clear D. V shed 0 bases and J shed 3 bases, with 7 bases lying between them. This CDR3 spans 13 amino acids. Germline CDR1 and CDR2: SGHNT and YYREEE (reference sequence). CDR3 bases: TGTGCCAGCAGCTTGGACTTGGGCTACGAGCAGTACTTC. Translated, it gives CASSLDLGYEQYF. Drawing the rest from reference TRBV5-4 and TRBJ2-7, the complete variable domain is ETGVTQSPTHLIKTRGQQVTLRCSSQSGHNTVSWYQQALGQGPQFIFQYYREEENGRGNFPPRFSGLQFPNYSSELNVNALELDDSALYLCASSLDLGYEQYFGPGTRLTVT.

The chain uses TRBV4-1 and TRBJ2-7, with D perhaps TRBD1 (6 bases). Germline V gives CDR1 MGHRA, CDR2 YSYEKL. This CDR3 is built from 15 residues. The germline V and J ends were trimmed by 5 bases and 2 bases, with 16 bases remaining between them. The CDR3 loop is CASSGRQDVTYEQYF. The CDR3 region has the DNA TGCGCCAGCAGCGGTCGACAGGACGTGACCTACGAGCAGTACTTC.